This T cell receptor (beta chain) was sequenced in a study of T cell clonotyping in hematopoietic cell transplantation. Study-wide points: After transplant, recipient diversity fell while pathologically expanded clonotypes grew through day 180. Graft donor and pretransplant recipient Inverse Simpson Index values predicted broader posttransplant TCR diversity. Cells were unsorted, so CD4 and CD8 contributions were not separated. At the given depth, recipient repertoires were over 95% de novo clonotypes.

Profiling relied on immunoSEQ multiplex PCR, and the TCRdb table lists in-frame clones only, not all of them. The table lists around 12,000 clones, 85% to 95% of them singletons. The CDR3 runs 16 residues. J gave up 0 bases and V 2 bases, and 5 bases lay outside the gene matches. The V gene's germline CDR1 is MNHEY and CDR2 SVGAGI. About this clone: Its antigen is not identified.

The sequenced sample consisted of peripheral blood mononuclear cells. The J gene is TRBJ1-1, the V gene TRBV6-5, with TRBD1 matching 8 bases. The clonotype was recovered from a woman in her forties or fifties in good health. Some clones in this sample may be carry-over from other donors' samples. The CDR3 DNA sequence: TGTGCCAGCAGTTACATCCCGACAGGGGTGAACACTGAAGCTTTCTTT. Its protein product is CASSYIPTGVNTEAFF.